This T cell receptor beta chain was sequenced in a study of blood T cell repertoires in COVID-19. Study at large: COVID-19 samples collected from the United States, Italy and Spain covered acute and convalescent phases. T cells, B-cell-depleted T cells, or PBMCs supplied cDNA or gDNA.

Original handling: Amplification of reference gene primers provided the estimated nucleated cell counts. Method: immunoSEQ multiplex PCR; TCRdb's copy keeps in-frame clones and lacks some. D and trimming were read from the DNA, whereas the V and J calls and clone size are those reported in that table. The data hold tens of thousands of clones, with approximately 86% observed a single time. The ends lost 3 bases at V and 2 bases at J; junction bases unmatched: 18. The length of the CDR3 is 19 residues. Germline loops: CDR1 MDHEN, CDR2 SYDVKM. The genes are TRBV28 and TRBJ1-2; 7 bases line up with TRBD1. This TCR derives from a human donor in a cohort sampled during active COVID-19. The specimen sequenced was peripheral blood. The chain's CDR3 is CASSFYGDSFSVLNYGYTF. The CDR3 DNA sequence: TGTGCCAGCAGTTTCTATGGGGACAGTTTTTCCGTACTAAACTATGGCTACACCTTC.